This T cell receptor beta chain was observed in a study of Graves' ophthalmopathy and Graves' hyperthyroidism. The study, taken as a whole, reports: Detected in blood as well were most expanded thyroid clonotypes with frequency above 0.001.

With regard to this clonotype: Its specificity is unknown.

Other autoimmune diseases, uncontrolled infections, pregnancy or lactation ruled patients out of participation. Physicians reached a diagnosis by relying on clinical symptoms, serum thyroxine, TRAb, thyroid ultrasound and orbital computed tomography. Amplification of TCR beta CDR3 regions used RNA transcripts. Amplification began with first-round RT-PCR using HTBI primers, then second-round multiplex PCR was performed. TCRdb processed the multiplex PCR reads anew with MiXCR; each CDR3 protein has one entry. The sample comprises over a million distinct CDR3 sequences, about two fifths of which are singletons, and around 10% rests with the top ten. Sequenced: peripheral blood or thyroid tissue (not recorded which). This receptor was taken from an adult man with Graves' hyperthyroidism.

The DNA for the CDR3 is TGTGCCAGCAGTGTTATCGACAGGGGTGAGACCCAGTACTTC. Residues: CASSVIDRGETQYF. The chain couples TRBV7-9 to TRBJ2-5; TRBD1 aligns across 8 bases. Per germline, CDR1 SEHNR and CDR2 FQNEAQ (reference sequence). This CDR3 is built from 14 residues. Germline trimming cut 6 bases from V and 5 bases from J; bases unmatched to any gene: 8.